Listed here are 18 T cell receptor beta chains from one sample, sequenced in a study of shared clonotypes between healthy human individuals. Some clones are missing from TCRdb's copy, which holds only in-frame ones; the method was immunoSEQ multiplex PCR. The table has 850,000 to 1,200,000 clones, more than 60% seen once. Sequences were obtained from memory CD4+ T cells sorted from blood. Subset given: CD45RA-negative fraction. All receptors derive from a man aged 18 to 30 in good health.

In the case of this clone: The identical CDR3 is also encoded by other nucleotide sequences in the sample. The chain couples TRBV7-2 to TRBJ1-5; D gene unclear. V dropped 5 bases and J dropped 1 base, with 6 bases sitting between them. Germline CDR1 and CDR2: SGHTA and FQGNSA. The CDR3 runs 13 residues. The CDR3 spells CASSRGSNQPQHF. The DNA of the CDR3 is TGTGCCAGCAGCCGCGGGAGCAATCAGCCCCAGCATTTT.

V usage is TRBV10-2 and J usage is TRBJ2-1; 8 nucleotides agree with TRBD2. Losses at the gene ends were 6 bases for V and 12 bases for J; bases not matched to a gene: 7. The CDR3 loop spans 12 amino acids. CDR1 is WSHSY, CDR2 SAAADI, per germline. This chain's CDR3 is CASRTDSGAQFF. The CDR3 coding sequence is TGCGCCAGCAGAACTGATAGCGGGGCGCAGTTCTTC.

This clone came up many times. J is TRBJ1-5 and V is TRBV6-1; D unresolved. The CDR3 consists of 13 residues. CDR1 is MNHNS and CDR2 is SASEGT in the germline V gene. Trimming took 4 bases from V and 6 from J, leaving 10 bases between them. CDR3 DNA sequence: TGTGCCAGCAGTGTGGGATTAGGTCAGCCCCAGCATTTT. This sequence encodes CASSVGLGQPQHF.

The chain uses TRBV6-1 and TRBJ1-5; D call uncertain. Germline V lookup: CDR1 MNHNS, CDR2 SASEGT. The V end lost 7 bases, the J end lost 2 bases, and 12 bases lay between the germline ends. CDR3 length equals 14 residues. The chain's CDR3 is CASTEALGNQPQHF. In DNA form, the CDR3 reads TGTGCCAGCACGGAGGCCCTTGGCAATCAGCCCCAGCATTTT.

The rearrangement joins TRBV30 to TRBJ1-2, with a possible D match to TRBD1 (5 bases). Trimming stripped 5 bases from V and 5 bases from J, with 12 bases between. The CDR3 covers 12 residues. Germline V gene lookup returns CDR1 GTSNPN and CDR2 SVGIG (reference sequence). CDR3 nucleotides: TGTGCCTGGTCGGGGGTTAAATATGGCTACACCTTC. As protein: CAWSGVKYGYTF.

The chain uses TRBV7-2 and TRBJ2-5, with TRBD2 identical over 7 bases. The V gene's germline CDR1 is SGHTA and CDR2 FQGNSA. Trimming removed 4 bases from V and 7 bases from J; junction bases left unmatched: 6. There are 13 residues in the CDR3. CDR3 residues: CASSSRLARTQYF. The CDR3 DNA reads TGTGCCAGCAGCTCCCGACTAGCAAGGACCCAGTACTTC. Supplemented by reference TRBV7-2 and TRBJ2-5, the full variable domain reads GAGVSQSPSNKVTEKGKDVELRCDPISGHTALYWYRQSLGQGLEFLIYFQGNSAPDKSGLPSDRFSAERTGGSVSTLTIQRTQQEDSAVYLCASSSRLARTQYFGPGTRLLVL.

The chain has TRBV28 and TRBJ2-5, with 8 bases identical to TRBD2. Germline assignment: CDR1 MDHEN and CDR2 SYDVKM. V lost 4 bases, J lost 2 bases, and 6 bases stayed unmatched. The CDR3 sequence is 15 residues long. The CDR3 reads CASSSPVAGQETQYF. The CDR3 DNA reads TGTGCCAGCAGTTCGCCCGTAGCGGGGCAAGAGACCCAGTACTTC.

The CDR3 reads CASGLETGSQFF. In nucleotides, the CDR3 is TGTGCTAGTGGTTTGGAGACAGGCTCCCAGTTCTTC. The chain employs TRBV12-5 and TRBJ2-1; a weak D match, TRBD1 (6 bases). Germline CDR1 and CDR2: LGHNT and FRNRAP. The CDR3 is made up of 12 amino acids. With 1 base removed from V and 13 bases from J, the gap between germline ends came to 11 bases.

The chain combines TRBV5-1 with TRBJ2-3, with 12 positions matching TRBD2. Germline-derived CDR1 and CDR2 are SGHRS and YFSETQ. After removal of 0 bases from V and 4 bases from J, the junction contained 3 bases not matched to a gene. The CDR3 length is 16 residues. CDR3 in amino acids: CASSLELAGGPDTQYF. CDR3 coding DNA: TGCGCCAGCAGCTTGGAACTAGCGGGGGGACCAGATACGCAGTATTTT. Using reference TRBV5-1 and TRBJ2-3 for the parts outside the CDR3, the full variable domain is KAGVTQTPRYLIKTRGQQVTLSCSPISGHRSVSWYQQTPGQGLQFLFEYFSETQRNKGNFPGRFSGRQFSNSRSEMNVSTLELGDSALYLCASSLELAGGPDTQYFGPGTRLTVL.

The chain recombines TRBV5-8 with TRBJ2-3; 7 bases line up with TRBD2. Germline V CDR1 and CDR2: SGHTS, YDEGEE. After removal of 4 bases from V and 1 base from J, the junction contained 15 bases not matched to a gene. This CDR3 has 18 residues. The CDR3 coding sequence is TGTGCCAGCAGCCTTGGGACTACAGCGCCCCCGGGCACAGATACGCAGTATTTT. Its translation is CASSLGTTAPPGTDTQYF. Full variable domain (remainder filled in from reference TRBV5-8 and TRBJ2-3): EAGVTQSPTHLIKTRGQQATLRCSPISGHTSVYWYQQALGLGLQFLLWYDEGEERNRGNFPPRFSGRQFPNYSSELNVNALELEDSALYLCASSLGTTAPPGTDTQYFGPGTRLTVL.

This rearrangement joins TRBV6-1 to TRBJ1-5, with D hard to call. The germline V gene has CDR1 MNHNS and CDR2 SASEGT. V shed 3 bases and J shed 1 base, with 4 bases lying between them. The CDR3 has 13 residues. CDR3 DNA sequence: TGTGCCAGCAGTGATTTAAGCAATCAGCCCCAGCATTTT. It specifies CASSDLSNQPQHF.

The rearrangement joins TRBV6-6 to TRBJ1-4; 10 bases line up with TRBD1. The CDR3 contains 13 residues. Looked up from germline, CDR1 is MNHNY and CDR2 is SVGAGI (reference sequence). With V trimmed by 8 bases and J by 10 bases, 7 bases remained unmatched. The CDR3 coding sequence is TGTGCCAGCTTCTCGGGACAGGGGACAAAACTGTTTTTT. It yields the protein CASFSGQGTKLFF.

This chain joins TRBV30 and TRBJ1-2, with TRBD1 matching over 7 bases. The CDR3 is made up of 15 amino acids. V gave up 5 bases and J gave up 4 bases; unmatched junction bases: 13. Looked up from germline, CDR1 is GTSNPN and CDR2 is SVGIG (reference sequence). CDR3 in amino acids: CAWVEGQRSSYGYTF. DNA of the CDR3: TGTGCCTGGGTGGAGGGACAGCGAAGCTCCTATGGCTACACCTTC.

Comments on this clone: Other DNA sequences within the sample encode an identical CDR3. The rearrangement links TRBV5-1 to TRBJ1-2, with 7 bases fitting TRBD1. The CDR3 is 13 amino acids. The germline CDR1 and CDR2 sequences are SGHRS and YFSETQ. The J segment lost 7 bases and the V segment lost 4 bases, leaving 7 bases of the junction unmatched. CDR3 bases: TGCGCCAGCAGCCTGGAGGGGGCTCGTGGCTACACCTTC. It is translated as CASSLEGARGYTF.

The rearrangement joins TRBV18 to TRBJ1-6; D is uncertain. Germline V gives CDR1 KGHSH, CDR2 LQKENI. The CDR3 runs 14 residues. The V gene lost 3 bases and the J gene lost 8 bases, with 11 bases spanning the gap. In DNA form, the CDR3 reads TGTGCCAGCTCACCTAATCAGGAAGATTCACCCCTCCACTTT. Encoded protein: CASSPNQEDSPLHF.

The gene calls are TRBV7-9 and TRBJ2-7; 8 bases fit TRBD2. CDR3 size: 15 residues. V lost 5 bases, J lost 4 bases, and 10 bases stayed unmatched. Germline assignment: CDR1 SEHNR and CDR2 FQNEAQ (reference sequence). CDR3 protein: CASSPRGGGMYEQYF. In DNA form, the CDR3 reads TGTGCCAGCAGCCCCCGAGGCGGGGGGATGTACGAGCAGTACTTC. The entire variable domain, with the rest obtained from reference TRBV7-9 and TRBJ2-7, is as follows: DTGVSQNPRHKITKRGQNVTFRCDPISEHNRLYWYRQTLGQGPEFLTYFQNEAQLEKSRLLSDRFSAERPKGSFSTLEIQRTEQGDSAMYLCASSPRGGGMYEQYFGPGTRLTVT.

The chain couples TRBV4-1 to TRBJ2-7; D remains unclear. The length of the CDR3 is 16 residues. Germline V gives CDR1 MGHRA, CDR2 YSYEKL. Trimming stripped 0 bases from V and 0 bases from J, with 12 bases between. The CDR3 here is CASSQDGRALSYEQYF. The DNA for the CDR3 is TGCGCCAGCAGCCAAGACGGAAGGGCCCTCTCCTACGAGCAGTACTTC.

The gene calls are TRBV13 and TRBJ2-5; maybe TRBD1 (5 bases). Germline V gene sequence: CDR1 PRHDT, CDR2 FYEKMQ (reference sequence). CDR3 length equals 16 residues. V was pared by 0 bases and J by 1 base, with 12 bases between. DNA of the CDR3: TGTGCCAGCAGCTTAGGCCTCAGGGCCCTCCAAGAGACCCAGTACTTC. This translates into CASSLGLRALQETQYF.